The source of this T cell receptor beta chain is a study of long-term antiretroviral therapy in people with HIV. The libraries were made with immunoSEQ v3.0 at survey level. The repertoire was sequenced with immunoSEQ multiplex PCR; TCRdb's copy has only in-frame clones and lacks some. The data show roughly 28,000 clones, over 75% seen once. CDR3 length: 22 amino acids. V shed 3 bases and J 1 base; nucleotides not matched to a gene: 24. The germline gives CDR1 GTSNPN, CDR2 SVGIG (reference sequence). Sequenced material: unsorted PBMCs, taken approximately 5.1 years after starting antiretroviral therapy. This sequence joins TRBV30 and TRBJ1-3; TRBD1 matches 10 bases. The TCR comes from a woman aged 40-49 years with HIV. The CDR3 nucleotides are TGTGCCTGGAGGCACTACCGGGACAGGGGAGGTCCCGGGGGCCTTTCTGGAAACACCATATATTTT. It translates to CAWRHYRDRGGPGGLSGNTIYF.